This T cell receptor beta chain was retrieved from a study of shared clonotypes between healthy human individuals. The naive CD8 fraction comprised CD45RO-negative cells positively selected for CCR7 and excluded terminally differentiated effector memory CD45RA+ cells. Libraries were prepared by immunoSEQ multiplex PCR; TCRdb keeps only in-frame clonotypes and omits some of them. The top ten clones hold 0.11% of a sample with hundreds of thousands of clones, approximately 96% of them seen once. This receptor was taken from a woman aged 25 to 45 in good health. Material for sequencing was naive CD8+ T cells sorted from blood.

The DNA for the CDR3 is TGTGCCAGCAGCGCCCCCAGGAGTGATACGCAGTATTTT. It codes for CASSAPRSDTQYF. The chain carries TRBV9 and TRBJ2-3; no reliable D call. Looked up from germline, CDR1 is SGDLS and CDR2 is YYNGEE. V was clipped by 3 bases and J by 6 bases, with 11 bases between them. This CDR3 has 13 residues.